The 8 T cell receptor beta chains below come from one sample, sequenced in a study of cytomegalovirus exposure and HLA in healthy donors. Amplification used 60 Vbeta primers and 13 Jbeta primers. The protocol was immunoSEQ multiplex PCR, while the TCRdb copy is restricted to in-frame clones and leaves out a portion. The sample lists under 200,000 clones, approximately 81% occurring once. Sequencing was carried out using PBMCs. The origin of the receptors is a man between 25 and 39 years old in good health and CMV-seronegative.

V is TRBV11-1 and J is TRBJ2-7; no firm D call. CDR1 and CDR2 from the germline V gene are SGHAT and FQDESV (reference sequence). The CDR3 runs to 12 residues. Trimming shortened V by 5 bases and J by 2 bases, and 7 bases separated the two germline ends. CDR3 residues: CASSPGAYEQYF. In DNA form, the CDR3 reads TGTGCCAGCAGCCCCGGAGCCTACGAGCAGTACTTC.

J is TRBJ1-5 and V is TRBV7-2; a weak D match, TRBD1 (5 bases). CDR1 and CDR2 (germline): SGHTA, FQGNSA. CDR3 length: 17 residues. Trimming stripped 4 bases from V and 0 bases from J, with 16 bases between. In DNA, the CDR3 is TGTGCCAGCAGCTCCCCGGGGGGTCATAATAGCAATCAGCCCCAGCATTTT. This codes for CASSSPGGHNSNQPQHF.

Here the CDR3 DNA reads TGTGCCTGGGATACTAGCTCCGGCACAGATACGCAGTATTTT. This codes for CAWDTSSGTDTQYF. The chain couples TRBV30 to TRBJ2-3; D is possibly TRBD2 (6 bases). Germline V gene lookup returns CDR1 GTSNPN and CDR2 SVGIG (reference sequence). The CDR3 has 14 residues. V dropped 5 bases and J dropped 1 base, with 13 bases sitting between them.

The chain joins TRBV7-3 to TRBJ2-5, with TRBD1 matching 7 bases. The J call is uncertain, as TRBJ2-7 better fits the DNA end. The CDR3 runs 14 residues. CDR1 and CDR2 from the germline V gene are SGHTA and FQGTGA. The CDR3 DNA reads as TGTGCCAGCAGCTTAAACAGGGGCCCCTACGAGCAGTACTTC. Its protein product is CASSLNRGPYEQYF.

This clone occurred a few times. The chain employs TRBV30 and TRBJ2-3, with TRBD1 matching over 9 bases. This CDR3 spans 14 amino acids. The germline V gene has CDR1 GTSNPN and CDR2 SVGIG (reference sequence). The junction had 3 bases not matched to a gene; V was cut back by 3 bases and J by 2 bases. The CDR3 region has the DNA TGTGCCTGGAGCGGGGACAGGGACACAGATACGCAGTATTTT. Translated, it gives CAWSGDRDTDTQYF.

The chain uses TRBV6-5 and TRBJ1-5; no clear D gene. The CDR3 runs 15 residues. The V gene lost 5 bases and the J gene lost 0 bases, with 11 bases spanning the gap. Germline V CDR1 and CDR2: MNHEY, SVGAGI. CDR3 DNA sequence: TGTGCCAGCAGTGCTCTAGACGCTAGCAATCAGCCCCAGCATTTT. Translated, it gives CASSALDASNQPQHF.

The sample holds a few counts of this clone. V usage is TRBV7-9 and J usage is TRBJ1-1; a weak D match, TRBD1 (6 bases). The germline V and J ends were trimmed by 4 bases and 4 bases, with 10 bases remaining between them. The CDR3 has 13 residues. Germline V gene data show CDR1 as SEHNR and CDR2 as FQNEAQ (reference sequence). The CDR3 sequence is CASSSQGGTEAFF. The CDR3 nucleotides read TGTGCCAGCAGCTCCCAAGGGGGCACTGAAGCTTTCTTT. Supplemented by reference TRBV7-9 and TRBJ1-1, the full variable domain reads DTGVSQNPRHKITKRGQNVTFRCDPISEHNRLYWYRQTLGQGPEFLTYFQNEAQLEKSRLLSDRFSAERPKGSFSTLEIQRTEQGDSAMYLCASSSQGGTEAFFGQGTRLTVV.

The gene calls are TRBV4-1 and TRBJ2-1, with TRBD2 matching over 11 bases. Germline CDR1 MGHRA, CDR2 YSYEKL. V shed 3 bases, J shed 6 bases, and the junction held 10 bases outside the gene matches. The CDR3 contains 17 residues. The CDR3 is CASSQEASSGGINEQFF. The CDR3 bases are TGCGCCAGCAGCCAGGAAGCGTCTAGCGGGGGGATCAATGAGCAGTTCTTC.